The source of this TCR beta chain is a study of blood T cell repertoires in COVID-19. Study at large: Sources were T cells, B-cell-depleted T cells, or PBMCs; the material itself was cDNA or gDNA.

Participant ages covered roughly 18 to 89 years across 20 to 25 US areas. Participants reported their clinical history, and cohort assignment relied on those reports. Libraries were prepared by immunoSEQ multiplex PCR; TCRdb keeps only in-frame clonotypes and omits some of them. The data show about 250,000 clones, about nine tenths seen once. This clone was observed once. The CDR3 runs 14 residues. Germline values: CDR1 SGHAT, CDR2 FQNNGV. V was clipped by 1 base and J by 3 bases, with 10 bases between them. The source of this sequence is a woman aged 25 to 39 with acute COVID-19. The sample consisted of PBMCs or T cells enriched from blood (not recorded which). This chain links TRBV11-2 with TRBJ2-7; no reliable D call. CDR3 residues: CASSLVRLDYEQYF. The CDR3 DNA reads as TGTGCCAGCAGCTTAGTCAGGCTCGACTACGAGCAGTACTTC. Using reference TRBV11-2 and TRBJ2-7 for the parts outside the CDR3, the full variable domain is EAGVAQSPRYKIIEKRQSVAFWCNPISGHATLYWYQQILGQGPKLLIQFQNNGVVDDSQLPKDRFSAERLKGVDSTLKIQPAKLEDSAVYLCASSLVRLDYEQYFGPGTRLTVT.